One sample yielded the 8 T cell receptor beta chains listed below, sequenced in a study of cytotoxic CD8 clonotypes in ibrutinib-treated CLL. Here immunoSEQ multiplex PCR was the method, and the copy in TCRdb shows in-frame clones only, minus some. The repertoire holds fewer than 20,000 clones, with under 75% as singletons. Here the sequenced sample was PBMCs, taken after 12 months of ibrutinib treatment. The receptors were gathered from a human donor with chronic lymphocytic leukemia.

DNA for the CDR3: TGTGCCATCTCTGCTACTAGCGGGACTTTCCAAGAGACCCAGTACTTC. This sequence encodes CAISATSGTFQETQYF. The gene calls are TRBV10-3 and TRBJ2-5, with 10 bases that match TRBD2. CDR3 size: 16 residues. Germline loops: CDR1 ENHRY, CDR2 SYGVKD. Losses at the gene ends were 8 bases for V and 1 base for J; bases not matched to a gene: 10.

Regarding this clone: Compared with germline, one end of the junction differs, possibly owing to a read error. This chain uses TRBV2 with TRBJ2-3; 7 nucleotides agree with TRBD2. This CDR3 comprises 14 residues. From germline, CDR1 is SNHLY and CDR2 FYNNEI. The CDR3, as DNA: TGCGCCAGCAGCCAGACTAGCAGCACAGATACGCAGTATTTT. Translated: CASSQTSSTDTQYF.

In DNA form, the CDR3 reads TGCAGCGTTGAACCACGGAACTCCTACGAGCAGTACTTC. Its protein product is CSVEPRNSYEQYF. The V gene is TRBV29-1, the J gene TRBJ2-7, with D unresolved. Germline V gene data show CDR1 as SQVTM and CDR2 as ANQGSEA. V shed 2 bases and J shed 0 bases, with 8 bases lying between them. This CDR3 comprises 13 residues.

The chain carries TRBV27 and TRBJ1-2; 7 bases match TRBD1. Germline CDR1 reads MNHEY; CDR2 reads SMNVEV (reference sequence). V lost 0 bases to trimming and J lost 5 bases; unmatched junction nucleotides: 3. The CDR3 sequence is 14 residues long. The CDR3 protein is CASSLSGGQYGYTF. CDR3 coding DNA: TGTGCCAGCAGTTTATCGGGGGGACAGTATGGCTACACCTTC.

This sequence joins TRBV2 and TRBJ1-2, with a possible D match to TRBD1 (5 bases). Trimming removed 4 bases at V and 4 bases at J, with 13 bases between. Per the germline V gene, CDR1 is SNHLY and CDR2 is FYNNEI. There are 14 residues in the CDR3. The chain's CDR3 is CASSGPGVVYGYTF. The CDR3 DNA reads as TGTGCCAGCAGTGGCCCGGGGGTCGTCTATGGCTACACCTTC.

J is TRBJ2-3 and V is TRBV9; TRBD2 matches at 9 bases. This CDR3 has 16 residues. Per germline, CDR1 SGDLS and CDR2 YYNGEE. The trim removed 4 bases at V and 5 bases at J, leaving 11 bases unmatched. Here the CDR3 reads CASSTSSGDLGDTQYF. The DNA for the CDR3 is TGTGCCAGCAGCACCTCTAGCGGGGACCTCGGAGATACGCAGTATTTT.

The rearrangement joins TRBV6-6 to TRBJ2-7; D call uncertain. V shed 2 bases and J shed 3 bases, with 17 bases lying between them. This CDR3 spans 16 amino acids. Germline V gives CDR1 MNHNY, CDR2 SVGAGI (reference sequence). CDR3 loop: CASSYVIWQSSYEQYF. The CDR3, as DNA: TGTGCCAGCAGTTACGTCATTTGGCAGTCCAGCTACGAGCAGTACTTC.

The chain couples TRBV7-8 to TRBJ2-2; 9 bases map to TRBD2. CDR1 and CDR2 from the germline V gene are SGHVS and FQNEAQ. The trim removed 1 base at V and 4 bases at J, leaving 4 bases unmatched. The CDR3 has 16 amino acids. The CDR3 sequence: CASSLEAGGITGELFF. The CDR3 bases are TGTGCCAGCAGCTTAGAAGCGGGAGGAATCACCGGGGAGCTGTTTTTT.